This TCR beta chain comes out of a study of OX40 agonist ivuxolimab in advanced cancers. Study context: Every 2 weeks, patients received ivuxolimab intravenously, dosed at 0.01 to 10 mg/kg. Patients were 82.7% male with ages roughly 23 to 90, mean roughly 64.

V was pared by 6 bases and J by 7 bases, with 2 bases of the junction left unmatched. Germline V gene sequence: CDR1 LNHDA, CDR2 SQIVND (reference sequence). The CDR3 totals 14 residues. At baseline, cycle 4 day 1, and cycle 7 day 1, blood was sampled. Method: immunoSEQ multiplex PCR; TCRdb's copy keeps in-frame clones and lacks some. Of tens of thousands of clones in the sample, around nine tenths were seen once. The chain combines TRBV19 with TRBJ2-2; 13 nucleotides agree with TRBD2. The source material was CD4+ or CD8+ T cells sorted from blood, sampled in a trial of the OX40 agonist ivuxolimab. The sequence came from an adult with an advanced solid tumor such as melanoma, head and neck, liver or kidney cancer. CDR3 protein: CASRGLAGLGELFF. In nucleotides, the CDR3 is TGTGCCAGTAGGGGACTAGCGGGACTCGGGGAGCTGTTTTTT.